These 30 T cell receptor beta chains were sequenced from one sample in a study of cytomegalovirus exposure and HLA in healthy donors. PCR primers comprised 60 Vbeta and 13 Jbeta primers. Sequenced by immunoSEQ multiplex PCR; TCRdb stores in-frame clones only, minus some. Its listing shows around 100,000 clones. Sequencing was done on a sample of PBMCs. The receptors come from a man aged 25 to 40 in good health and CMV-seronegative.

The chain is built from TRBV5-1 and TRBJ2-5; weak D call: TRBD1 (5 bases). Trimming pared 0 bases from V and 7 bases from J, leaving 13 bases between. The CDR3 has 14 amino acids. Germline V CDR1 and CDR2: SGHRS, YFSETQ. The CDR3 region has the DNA TGCGCCAGCAGCTTGGAGGGGATGTTGGGGACCCAGTACTTC. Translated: CASSLEGMLGTQYF. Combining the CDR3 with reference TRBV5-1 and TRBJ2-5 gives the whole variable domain KAGVTQTPRYLIKTRGQQVTLSCSPISGHRSVSWYQQTPGQGLQFLFEYFSETQRNKGNFPGRFSGRQFSNSRSEMNVSTLELGDSALYLCASSLEGMLGTQYFGPGTRLLVL.

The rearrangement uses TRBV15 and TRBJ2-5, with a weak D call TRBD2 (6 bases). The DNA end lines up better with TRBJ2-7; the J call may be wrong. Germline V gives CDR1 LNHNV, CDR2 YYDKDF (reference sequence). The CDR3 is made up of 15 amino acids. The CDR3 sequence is CATSGGLTHTYEQYF. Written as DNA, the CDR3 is TGTGCCACCAGCGGAGGGTTGACACACACCTACGAGCAGTACTTC.

CDR3 nucleotide sequence: TGCGCCAGCAGCTTGTTACAGGTCGTGCAAGAGACCCAGTACTTC. Protein product: CASSLLQVVQETQYF. The rearrangement links TRBV5-1 to TRBJ2-5, with TRBD1 as a possible D gene (5 bases). From germline, CDR1 is SGHRS and CDR2 YFSETQ. This CDR3 contains 15 residues. Trimming cost V 1 base and J 2 bases, with 12 bases left between them.

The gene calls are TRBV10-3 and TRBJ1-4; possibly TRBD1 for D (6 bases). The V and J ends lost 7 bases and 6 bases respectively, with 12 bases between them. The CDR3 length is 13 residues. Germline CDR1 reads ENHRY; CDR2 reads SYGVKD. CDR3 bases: TGTGCCATCAAACAGGGAGTCGATGAAAAACTGTTTTTT. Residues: CAIKQGVDEKLFF.

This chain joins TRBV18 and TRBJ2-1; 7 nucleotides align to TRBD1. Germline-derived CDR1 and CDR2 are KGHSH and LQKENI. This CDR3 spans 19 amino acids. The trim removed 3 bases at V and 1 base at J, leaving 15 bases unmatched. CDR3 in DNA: TGTGCCAGCTCACCGTGGACAGGTTTGGGCGGAGGTTCCTACAATGAGCAGTTCTTC. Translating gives CASSPWTGLGGGSYNEQFF.

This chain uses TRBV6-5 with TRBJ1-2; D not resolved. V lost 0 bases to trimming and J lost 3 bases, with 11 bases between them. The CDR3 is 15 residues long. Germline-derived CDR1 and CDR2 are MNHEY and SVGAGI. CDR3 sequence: CASSYSIQPDYGYTF. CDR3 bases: TGTGCCAGCAGTTACTCAATACAGCCGGACTATGGCTACACCTTC.

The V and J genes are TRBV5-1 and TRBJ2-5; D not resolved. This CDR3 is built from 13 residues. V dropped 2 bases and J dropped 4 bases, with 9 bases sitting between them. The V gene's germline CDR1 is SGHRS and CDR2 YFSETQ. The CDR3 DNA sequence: TGCGCCAGCAGCTTTGGGCAGAGAGAGACCCAGTACTTC. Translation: CASSFGQRETQYF.

The CDR3 sequence: CASSSDRGRTDTQYF. DNA for the CDR3: TGTGCCAGCAGTTCCGACAGGGGCAGAACAGATACGCAGTATTTT. The genes are TRBV6-6 and TRBJ2-3, with 8 nucleotides matching TRBD1. Per germline, CDR1 MNHNY and CDR2 SVGAGI (reference sequence). The CDR3 spans 15 residues. V dropped 4 bases and J dropped 3; count of bases not matched to a gene: 6.

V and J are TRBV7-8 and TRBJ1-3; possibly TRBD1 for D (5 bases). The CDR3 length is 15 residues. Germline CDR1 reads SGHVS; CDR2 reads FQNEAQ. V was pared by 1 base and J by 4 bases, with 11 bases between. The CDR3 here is CASSLVKGPGNTIYF. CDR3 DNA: TGTGCCAGCAGCTTAGTAAAGGGGCCCGGAAACACCATATATTTT.

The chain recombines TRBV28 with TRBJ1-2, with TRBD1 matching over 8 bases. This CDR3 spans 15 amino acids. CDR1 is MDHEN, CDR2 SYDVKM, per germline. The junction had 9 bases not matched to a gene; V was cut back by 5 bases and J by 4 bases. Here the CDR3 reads CASSAPRGRRYGYTF. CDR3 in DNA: TGTGCCAGCAGTGCCCCCAGGGGGCGCCGCTATGGCTACACCTTC.

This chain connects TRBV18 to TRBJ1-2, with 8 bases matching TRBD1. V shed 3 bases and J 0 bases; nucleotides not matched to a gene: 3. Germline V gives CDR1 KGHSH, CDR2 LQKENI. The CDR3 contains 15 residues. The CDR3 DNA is TGTGCCAGCTCACCTGGGACAGGCGCTAACTATGGCTACACCTTC. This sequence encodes CASSPGTGANYGYTF.

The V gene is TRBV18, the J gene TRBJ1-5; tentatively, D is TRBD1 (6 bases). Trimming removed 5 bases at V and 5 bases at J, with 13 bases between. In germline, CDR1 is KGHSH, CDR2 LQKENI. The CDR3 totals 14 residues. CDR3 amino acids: CASSSTGSDQPQHF. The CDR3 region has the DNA TGTGCCAGCTCATCCACAGGGTCAGATCAGCCCCAGCATTTT.

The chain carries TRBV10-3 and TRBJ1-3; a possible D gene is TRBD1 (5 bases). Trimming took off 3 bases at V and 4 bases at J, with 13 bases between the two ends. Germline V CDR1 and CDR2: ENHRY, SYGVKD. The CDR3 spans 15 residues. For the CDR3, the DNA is TGTGCCATCAGTGAATCAGGGTCCAACGGAAACACCATATATTTT. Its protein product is CAISESGSNGNTIYF.

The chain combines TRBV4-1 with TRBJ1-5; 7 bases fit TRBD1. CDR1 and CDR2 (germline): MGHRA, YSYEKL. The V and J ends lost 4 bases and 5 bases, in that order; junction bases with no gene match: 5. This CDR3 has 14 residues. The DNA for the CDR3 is TGCGCCAGCAGCCCACAGGGGTGGGATCAGCCCCAGCATTTT. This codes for CASSPQGWDQPQHF.

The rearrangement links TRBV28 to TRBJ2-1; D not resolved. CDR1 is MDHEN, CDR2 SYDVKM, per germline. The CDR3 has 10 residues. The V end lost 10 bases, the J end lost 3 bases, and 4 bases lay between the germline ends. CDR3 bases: TGTGCCACCTACTACAATGAGCAGTTCTTC. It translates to CATYYNEQFF.

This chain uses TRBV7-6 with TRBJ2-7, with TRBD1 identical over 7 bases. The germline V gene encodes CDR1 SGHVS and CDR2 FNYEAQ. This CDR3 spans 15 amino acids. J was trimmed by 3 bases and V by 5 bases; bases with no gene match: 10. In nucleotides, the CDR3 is TGTGCCAGCAGCCCCTGGACAGGATACCACTACGAGCAGTACTTC. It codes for CASSPWTGYHYEQYF.

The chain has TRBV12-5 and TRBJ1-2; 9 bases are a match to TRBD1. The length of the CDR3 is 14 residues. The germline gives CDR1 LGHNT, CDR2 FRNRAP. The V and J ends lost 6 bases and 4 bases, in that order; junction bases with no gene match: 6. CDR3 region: CASGVTGGLYGYTF. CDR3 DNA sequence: TGTGCTAGTGGGGTTACAGGGGGCCTCTATGGCTACACCTTC.

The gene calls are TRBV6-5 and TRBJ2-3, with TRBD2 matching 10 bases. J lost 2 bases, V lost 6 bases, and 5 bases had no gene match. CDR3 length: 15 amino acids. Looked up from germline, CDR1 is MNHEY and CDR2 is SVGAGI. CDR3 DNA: TGTGCCAGCAGAGGAGCGGGGGGGCTCACAGATACGCAGTATTTT. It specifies CASRGAGGLTDTQYF.

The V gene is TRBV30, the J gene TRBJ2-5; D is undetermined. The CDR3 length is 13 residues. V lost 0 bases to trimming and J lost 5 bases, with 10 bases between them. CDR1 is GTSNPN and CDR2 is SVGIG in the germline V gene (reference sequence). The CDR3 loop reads CAWSVLDGETQYF. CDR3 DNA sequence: TGTGCCTGGAGTGTTCTCGACGGGGAGACCCAGTACTTC.

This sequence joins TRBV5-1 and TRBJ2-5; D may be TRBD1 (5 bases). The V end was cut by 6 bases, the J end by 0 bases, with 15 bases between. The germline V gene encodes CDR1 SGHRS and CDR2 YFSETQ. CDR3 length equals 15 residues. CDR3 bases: TGCGCCAGCAAGTTTGTGGGGCTGTACCAAGAGACCCAGTACTTC. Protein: CASKFVGLYQETQYF.

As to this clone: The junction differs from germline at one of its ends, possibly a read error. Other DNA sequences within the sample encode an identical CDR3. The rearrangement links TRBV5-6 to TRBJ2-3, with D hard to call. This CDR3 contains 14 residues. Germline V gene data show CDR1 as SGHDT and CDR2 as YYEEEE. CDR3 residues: CASSSPSLVGTQYF. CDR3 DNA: TGCGCCAGCAGCTCCCCTAGTCTCGTGGGTACGCAGTATTTT.

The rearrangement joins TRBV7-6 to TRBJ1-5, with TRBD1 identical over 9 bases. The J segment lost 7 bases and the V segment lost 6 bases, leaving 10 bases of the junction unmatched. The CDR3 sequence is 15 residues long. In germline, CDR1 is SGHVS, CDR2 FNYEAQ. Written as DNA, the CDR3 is TGTGCCAGCAGTTCCGGGACAGGGATAATCCAGCCCCAGCATTTT. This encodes CASSSGTGIIQPQHF.

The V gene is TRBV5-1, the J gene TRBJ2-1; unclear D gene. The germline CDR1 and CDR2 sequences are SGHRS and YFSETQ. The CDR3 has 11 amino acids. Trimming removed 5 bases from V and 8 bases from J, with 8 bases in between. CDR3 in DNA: TGCGCCAGCAGAGGTCGGGATGAGCAGTTCTTC. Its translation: CASRGRDEQFF.

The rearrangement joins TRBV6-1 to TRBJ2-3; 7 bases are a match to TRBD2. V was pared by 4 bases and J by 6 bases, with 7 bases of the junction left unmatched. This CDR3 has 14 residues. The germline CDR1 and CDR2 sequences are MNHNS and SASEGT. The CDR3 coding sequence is TGTGCCAGCAGTGCTAAGGGAGGGTTGGATACGCAGTATTTT. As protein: CASSAKGGLDTQYF.

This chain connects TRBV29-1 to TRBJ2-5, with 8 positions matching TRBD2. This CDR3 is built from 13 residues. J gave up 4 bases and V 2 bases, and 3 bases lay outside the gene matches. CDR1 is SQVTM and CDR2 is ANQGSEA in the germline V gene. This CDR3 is CSVEPRGGETQYF. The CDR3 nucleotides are TGCAGCGTTGAACCCCGGGGGGGAGAGACCCAGTACTTC.

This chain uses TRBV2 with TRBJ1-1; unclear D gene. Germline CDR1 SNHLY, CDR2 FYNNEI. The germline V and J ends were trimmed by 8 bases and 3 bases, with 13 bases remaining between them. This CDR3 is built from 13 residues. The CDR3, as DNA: TGTGCCAGCCTGCGAGGAATGGACACTGAAGCTTTCTTT. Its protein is CASLRGMDTEAFF.

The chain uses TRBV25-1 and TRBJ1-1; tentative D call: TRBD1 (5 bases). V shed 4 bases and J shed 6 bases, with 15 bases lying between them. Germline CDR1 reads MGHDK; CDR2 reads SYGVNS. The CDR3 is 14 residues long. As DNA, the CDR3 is TGTGCCAGCAGTGGAAGACAGATTGGGGCTGAAGCTTTCTTT. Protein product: CASSGRQIGAEAFF.

The CDR3 nucleotides read TGTGCCAGCAGTGACGGTGGGGAGGATAGCGGGGAGCTGTTTTTT. It yields the protein CASSDGGEDSGELFF. This chain connects TRBV28 to TRBJ2-2; a possible D gene is TRBD2 (6 bases). Germline-derived CDR1 and CDR2 are MDHEN and SYDVKM. V lost 5 bases to trimming and J lost 7 bases, with 17 bases between them. The CDR3 is 15 residues long.

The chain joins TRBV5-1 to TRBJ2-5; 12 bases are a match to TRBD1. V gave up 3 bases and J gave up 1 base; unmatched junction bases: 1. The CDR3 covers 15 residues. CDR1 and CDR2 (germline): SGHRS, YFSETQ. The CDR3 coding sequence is TGCGCCAGCAGCTCGGGACAGGGGGCCCAAGAGACCCAGTACTTC. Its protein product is CASSSGQGAQETQYF.

In nucleotides, the CDR3 is TGCAGCGTTGGGGGGCGGATGAACACTGAAGCTTTCTTT. Its translation: CSVGGRMNTEAFF. This chain connects TRBV29-1 to TRBJ1-1; D might be TRBD1 (6 bases). Per the germline V gene, CDR1 is SQVTM and CDR2 is ANQGSEA. With 4 bases removed from V and 0 bases from J, the gap between germline ends came to 9 bases. The CDR3 spans 13 residues.